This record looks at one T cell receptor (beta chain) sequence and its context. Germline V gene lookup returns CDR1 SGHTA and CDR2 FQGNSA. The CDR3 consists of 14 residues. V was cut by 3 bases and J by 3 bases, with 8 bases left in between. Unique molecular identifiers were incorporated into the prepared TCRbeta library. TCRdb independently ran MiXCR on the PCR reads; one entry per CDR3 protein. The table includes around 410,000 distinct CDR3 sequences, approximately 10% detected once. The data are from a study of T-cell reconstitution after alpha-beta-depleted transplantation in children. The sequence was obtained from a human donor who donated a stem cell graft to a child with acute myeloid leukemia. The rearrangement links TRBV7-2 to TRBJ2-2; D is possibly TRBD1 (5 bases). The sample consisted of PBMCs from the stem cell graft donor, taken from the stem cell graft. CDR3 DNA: TGTGCCAGCAGCTTTGACAGATACACCGGGGAGCTGTTTTTT. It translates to CASSFDRYTGELFF.